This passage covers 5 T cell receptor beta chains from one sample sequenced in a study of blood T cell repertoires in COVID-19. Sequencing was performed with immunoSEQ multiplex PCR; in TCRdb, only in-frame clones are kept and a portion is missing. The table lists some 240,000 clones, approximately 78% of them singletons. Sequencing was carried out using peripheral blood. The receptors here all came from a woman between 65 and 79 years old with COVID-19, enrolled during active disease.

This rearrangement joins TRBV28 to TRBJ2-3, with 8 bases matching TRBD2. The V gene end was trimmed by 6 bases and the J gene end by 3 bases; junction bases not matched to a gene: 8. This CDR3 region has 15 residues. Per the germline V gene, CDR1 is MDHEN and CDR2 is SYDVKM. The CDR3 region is CASRTQGTRTDTQYF. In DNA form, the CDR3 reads TGTGCCAGCAGGACCCAGGGGACTAGAACAGATACGCAGTATTTT.

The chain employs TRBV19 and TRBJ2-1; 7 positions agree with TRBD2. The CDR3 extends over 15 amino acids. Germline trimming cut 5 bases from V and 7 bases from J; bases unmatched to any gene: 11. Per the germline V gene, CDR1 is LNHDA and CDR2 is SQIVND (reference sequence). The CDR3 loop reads CASSRRAGERNEQFF. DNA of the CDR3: TGTGCCAGTAGTCGAAGGGCGGGAGAGCGAAATGAGCAGTTCTTC.

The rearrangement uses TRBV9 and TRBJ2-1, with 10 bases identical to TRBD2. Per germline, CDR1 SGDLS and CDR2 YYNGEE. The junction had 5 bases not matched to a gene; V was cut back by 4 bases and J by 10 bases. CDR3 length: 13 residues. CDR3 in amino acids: CASSSWTSGEQFF. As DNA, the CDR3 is TGTGCCAGCAGCTCTTGGACTAGCGGAGAGCAGTTCTTC.

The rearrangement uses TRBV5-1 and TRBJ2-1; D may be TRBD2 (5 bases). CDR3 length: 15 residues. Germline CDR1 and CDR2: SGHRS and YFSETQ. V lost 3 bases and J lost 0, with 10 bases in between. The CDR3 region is CASSYLATSYNEQFF. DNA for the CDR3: TGCGCCAGCAGCTACTTAGCGACCTCCTACAATGAGCAGTTCTTC.

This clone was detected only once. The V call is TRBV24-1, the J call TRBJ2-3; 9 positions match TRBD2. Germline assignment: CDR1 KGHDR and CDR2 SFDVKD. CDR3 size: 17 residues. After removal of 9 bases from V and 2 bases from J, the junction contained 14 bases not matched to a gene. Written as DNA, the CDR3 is TGTGCCACCGCCCCCACTGGTAGCGGGAGACCCACAGATACGCAGTATTTT. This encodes CATAPTGSGRPTDTQYF.